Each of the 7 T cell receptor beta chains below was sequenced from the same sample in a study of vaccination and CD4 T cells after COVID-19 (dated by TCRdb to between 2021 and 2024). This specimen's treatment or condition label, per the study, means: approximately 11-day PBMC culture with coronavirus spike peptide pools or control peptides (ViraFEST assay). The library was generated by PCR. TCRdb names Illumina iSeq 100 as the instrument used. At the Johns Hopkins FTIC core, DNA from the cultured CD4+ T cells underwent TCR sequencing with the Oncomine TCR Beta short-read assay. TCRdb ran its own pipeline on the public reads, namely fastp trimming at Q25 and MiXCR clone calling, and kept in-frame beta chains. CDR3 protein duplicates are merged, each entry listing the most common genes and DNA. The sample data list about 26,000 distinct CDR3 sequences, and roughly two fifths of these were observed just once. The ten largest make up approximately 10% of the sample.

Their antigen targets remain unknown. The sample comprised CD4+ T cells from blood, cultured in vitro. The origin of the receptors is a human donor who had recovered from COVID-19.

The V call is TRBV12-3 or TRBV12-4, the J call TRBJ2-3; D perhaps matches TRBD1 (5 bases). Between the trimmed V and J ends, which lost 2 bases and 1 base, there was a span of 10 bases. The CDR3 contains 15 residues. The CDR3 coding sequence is TGTGCCAGCAGTTTAAGGGGATGGGGCACAGATACGCAGTATTTT. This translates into CASSLRGWGTDTQYF.

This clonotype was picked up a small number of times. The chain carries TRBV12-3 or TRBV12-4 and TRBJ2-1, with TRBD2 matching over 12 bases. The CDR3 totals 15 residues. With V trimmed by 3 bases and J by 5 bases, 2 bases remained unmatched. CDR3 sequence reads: CASSFPSGGDNEQFF. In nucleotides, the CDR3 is TGTGCCAGCAGTTTTCCTAGCGGGGGGGACAATGAGCAGTTCTTC.

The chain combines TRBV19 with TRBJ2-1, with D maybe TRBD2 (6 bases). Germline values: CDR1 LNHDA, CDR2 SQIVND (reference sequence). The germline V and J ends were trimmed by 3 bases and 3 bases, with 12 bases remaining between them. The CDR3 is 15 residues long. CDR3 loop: CASSIRQGLYNEQFF. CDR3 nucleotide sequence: TGTGCCAGTAGTATCCGGCAGGGACTCTACAATGAGCAGTTCTTC. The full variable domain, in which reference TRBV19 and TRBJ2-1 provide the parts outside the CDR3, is DGGITQSPKYLFRKEGQNVTLSCEQNLNHDAMYWYRQDPGQGLRLIYYSQIVNDFQKGDIAEGYSVSREKKESFPLTVTSAQKNPTAFYLCASSIRQGLYNEQFFGPGTRLTVL.

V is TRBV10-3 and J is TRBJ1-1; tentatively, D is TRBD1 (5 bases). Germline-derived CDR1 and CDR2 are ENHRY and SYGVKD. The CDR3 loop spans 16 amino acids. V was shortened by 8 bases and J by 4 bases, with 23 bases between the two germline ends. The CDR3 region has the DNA TGTGCCATCGGGGCGGCATCCCGGGGTTTAGCCACTGAAGCTTTCTTT. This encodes CAIGAASRGLATEAFF.

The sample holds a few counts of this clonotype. The CDR3 sequence is CASSLGAGRLDSPLHF. The CDR3 region has the DNA TGTGCCAGCAGCCTGGGCGCGGGGCGGTTAGATTCACCCCTCCACTTT. This chain connects TRBV7-2 to TRBJ1-6; D may be TRBD1 (5 bases). The CDR3 contains 16 residues. CDR1 SGHTA and CDR2 FQGNSA come from the germline V gene. Trimming stripped 5 bases from V and 8 bases from J, with 19 bases between.

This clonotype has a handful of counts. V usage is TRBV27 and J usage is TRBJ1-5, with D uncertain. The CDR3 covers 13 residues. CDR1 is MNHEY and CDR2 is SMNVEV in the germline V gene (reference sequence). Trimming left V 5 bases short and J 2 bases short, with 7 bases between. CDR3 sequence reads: CASSRAGNQPQHF. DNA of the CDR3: TGTGCCAGCAGTCGGGCGGGCAATCAGCCCCAGCATTTT.

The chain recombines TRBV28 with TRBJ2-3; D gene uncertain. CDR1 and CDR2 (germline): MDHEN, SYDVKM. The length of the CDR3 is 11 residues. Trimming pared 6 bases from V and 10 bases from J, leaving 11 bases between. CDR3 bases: TGTGCCAGCAGCCCCCGAGAAGCGCAGTATTTT. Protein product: CASSPREAQYF.